This T cell receptor beta chain was captured by sequencing in a study of blood T cell repertoires in COVID-19. The method was immunoSEQ multiplex PCR; TCRdb's version includes in-frame clones alone and lacks a portion of them. The sample includes 110,000 to 150,000 clones, around four fifths of them seen just once. The CDR3 totals 17 residues. The J segment lost 0 bases and the V segment lost 5 bases, leaving 12 bases of the junction unmatched. Germline CDR1 is LNHNV and CDR2 is YYDKDF (reference sequence). The sequencing input was PBMCs or T cells enriched from blood (not recorded which). The TCR comes from a woman aged 35 to 49 who had recovered from COVID-19. The chain carries TRBV15 and TRBJ2-7, with 8 bases aligning to TRBD2. CDR3 in DNA: TGTGCCACCAGCGATCTACGGGGGGGAATAAGCTCCTACGAGCAGTACTTC. It yields the protein CATSDLRGGISSYEQYF.